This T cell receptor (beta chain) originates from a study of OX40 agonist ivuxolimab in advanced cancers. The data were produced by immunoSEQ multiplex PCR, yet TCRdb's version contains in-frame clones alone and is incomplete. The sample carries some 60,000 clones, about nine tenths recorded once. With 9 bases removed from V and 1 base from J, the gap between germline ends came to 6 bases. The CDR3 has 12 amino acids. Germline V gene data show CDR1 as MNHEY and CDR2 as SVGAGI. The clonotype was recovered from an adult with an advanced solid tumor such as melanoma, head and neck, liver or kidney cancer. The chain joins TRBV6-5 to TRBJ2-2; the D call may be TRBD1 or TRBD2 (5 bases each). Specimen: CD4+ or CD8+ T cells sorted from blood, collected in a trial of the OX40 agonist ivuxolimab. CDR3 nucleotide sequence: TGTGCCAGTGGGGGGAACACCGGGGAGCTGTTTTTT. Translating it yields CASGGNTGELFF.